Presented here are 26 T cell receptor beta chains from one specimen sequenced in a study of T cells in Graves' hyperthyroidism and ophthalmopathy. Amplified TCR beta CDR3 regions came from RNA transcripts. The study used the HTBI primer set for a first-round RT-PCR of the TCR CDR3. TCRdb processed the multiplex PCR reads anew with MiXCR; each CDR3 protein has one entry. The sample includes a few hundred thousand distinct CDR3 sequences, around 19% seen only once; the top ten take approximately 37%. The sample taken for sequencing was blood. These receptors were obtained from a man aged 45-65 years with Graves' ophthalmopathy.

This clonotype has only a few counts. This sequence joins TRBV12-3 or TRBV12-4 and TRBJ2-3; no reliable D call. This CDR3 has 14 amino acids. Trimming stripped 0 bases from V and 4 bases from J, with 8 bases between. The CDR3 DNA sequence: TGTGCCAGCAGTTTAGCCAGTGGCCCAGATACGCAGTATTTT. Translating gives CASSLASGPDTQYF.

As concerns this clonotype: This may stem from a read error, because a much larger clone lies one nucleotide away. The genes are TRBV9 and TRBJ2-3, with 7 bases lining up with TRBD2. Germline lookup yields CDR1 SGDLS and CDR2 YYNGEE. J was trimmed by 3 bases and V by 3 bases; bases with no gene match: 7. This CDR3 has 15 residues. CDR3 sequence (DNA): TGTGCCAGCAGCGAAGGCGGGAGTAGGACAGATACGCAGTATTTT. Translated, it gives CASSEGGSRTDTQYF.

The rearrangement links TRBV6-7 to TRBJ1-2; D gene unclear. TRBV6-7 is labeled an ORF, and its function is uncertain. CDR3 length: 13 amino acids. The V end was cut by 0 bases, the J end by 7 bases, with 9 bases between. The CDR3 DNA is TGTGCCAGCAGTTACTCGCCGGGGTTTGGCTACACCTTC. It yields the protein CASSYSPGFGYTF.

The rearrangement joins TRBV30 to TRBJ1-1; D call uncertain. Between the trimmed V and J ends, which lost 5 bases and 7 bases, there was a span of 14 bases. CDR1 and CDR2 (germline): GTSNPN, SVGIG (reference sequence). This CDR3 has 12 residues. DNA of the CDR3: TGTGCCTGGGGAACCTCGGGCGTTGAAGCTTTCTTT. Its protein is CAWGTSGVEAFF. Full variable domain (missing parts from reference TRBV30 and TRBJ1-1): SQTIHQWPATLVQPVGSPLSLECTVEGTSNPNLYWYRQAAGRGLQLLFYSVGIGQISSEVPQNLSASRPQDRQFILSSKKLLLSDSGFYLCAWGTSGVEAFFGQGTRLTVV.

This clonotype has just a few counts. V and J are TRBV20-1 and TRBJ1-5; a possible D gene is TRBD1 (6 bases). From germline, CDR1 is DFQATT and CDR2 SNEGSKA (reference sequence). Trimming removed 0 bases from V and 3 bases from J, with 9 bases in between. This CDR3 comprises 14 residues. The CDR3, as DNA: TGCAGTGCTAGAGATGGGGGCTACAATCAGCCCCAGCATTTT. It encodes CSARDGGYNQPQHF.

This chain joins TRBV5-4 and TRBJ2-2; the D gene is possibly TRBD2 (5 bases). Trimming cost V 2 bases and J 3 bases, with 11 bases left between them. This CDR3 is 15 amino acids long. The germline gives CDR1 SGHNT, CDR2 YYREEE (reference sequence). CDR3 coding DNA: TGTGCCAGCAGCTTAGAGGGAGTCGACACCGGGGAGCTGTTTTTT. This gives the protein CASSLEGVDTGELFF. The whole variable domain, filled in from reference TRBV5-4 and TRBJ2-2, reads ETGVTQSPTHLIKTRGQQVTLRCSSQSGHNTVSWYQQALGQGPQFIFQYYREEENGRGNFPPRFSGLQFPNYSSELNVNALELDDSALYLCASSLEGVDTGELFFGEGSRLTVL.

This clonotype showed up just a few times. The CDR3 here is CASRRTLDEKLFF. CDR3 nucleotides: TGTGCCAGCAGGCGGACCCTGGATGAAAAACTGTTTTTT. V is TRBV14 and J is TRBJ1-4; D gene ambiguous. From germline, CDR1 is SGHDN and CDR2 FVKESK. Trimming shortened V by 6 bases and J by 6 bases, and 11 bases separated the two germline ends. The CDR3 sequence is 13 residues long. The full variable domain, in which reference TRBV14 and TRBJ1-4 provide the parts outside the CDR3, is EAGVTQFPSHSVIEKGQTVTLRCDPISGHDNLYWYRRVMGKEIKFLLHFVKESKQDESGMPNNRFLAERTGGTYSTLKVQPAELEDSGVYFCASRRTLDEKLFFGSGTQLSVL.

The V gene is TRBV10-3, the J gene TRBJ2-7; no definite D call. The CDR3 runs to 14 residues. Deletions cut 3 bases from V and 2 bases from J, with 11 bases between. The germline CDR1 and CDR2 sequences are ENHRY and SYGVKD. CDR3 loop: CAISDIVKPYEQYF. DNA of the CDR3: TGTGCCATCAGTGATATCGTCAAACCCTACGAGCAGTACTTC.

The V and J genes are TRBV19 and TRBJ1-2, with TRBD1 identical over 9 bases. The CDR3 totals 15 residues. Losses at the gene ends were 6 bases for V and 3 bases for J; bases not matched to a gene: 8. Germline assignment: CDR1 LNHDA and CDR2 SQIVND (reference sequence). The DNA of the CDR3 is TGTGCCAGTAGCTGGACCCGGACAGGGGACTATGGCTACACCTTC. Protein: CASSWTRTGDYGYTF. Full variable domain (remainder filled in from reference TRBV19 and TRBJ1-2): DGGITQSPKYLFRKEGQNVTLSCEQNLNHDAMYWYRQDPGQGLRLIYYSQIVNDFQKGDIAEGYSVSREKKESFPLTVTSAQKNPTAFYLCASSWTRTGDYGYTFGSGTRLTVV.

This clonotype has at least ten counts. The chain employs TRBV20-1 and TRBJ2-7, with D possibly being TRBD1 or TRBD2 (5 bases each). In germline, CDR1 is DFQATT, CDR2 SNEGSKA (reference sequence). This CDR3 comprises 14 residues. The ends were cut back, 0 bases at V and 7 bases at J, with 16 bases in the middle. CDR3 region: CSARDQSGAREQYF. The DNA for the CDR3 is TGCAGTGCTAGAGACCAGTCCGGGGCTAGGGAGCAGTACTTC.

This clonotype was counted between two and nine times. The rearrangement joins TRBV20-1 to TRBJ2-7, with D perhaps TRBD1 (5 bases). The V gene's germline CDR1 is DFQATT and CDR2 SNEGSKA (reference sequence). The CDR3 length is 12 residues. V shed 5 bases and J shed 6 bases, with 14 bases lying between them. In DNA form, the CDR3 reads TGCAGTGCTCCAAACACAGGATCCGAGCAGTACTTC. It codes for CSAPNTGSEQYF.

This clonotype was seen ten or more times. This sequence joins TRBV2 and TRBJ1-5, with D possibly matching TRBD1 (5 bases). V was pared by 5 bases and J by 5 bases, with 13 bases between. The CDR3 covers 14 residues. CDR1 SNHLY and CDR2 FYNNEI come from the germline V gene. The CDR3 loop is CASSPWRGDQPQHF. The CDR3 region has the DNA TGTGCCAGCAGTCCCTGGAGAGGGGATCAGCCCCAGCATTTT.

The genes are TRBV2 and TRBJ1-4; possibly TRBD1 for D (5 bases). The V end lost 0 bases, the J end lost 0 bases, and 8 bases lay between the germline ends. CDR1 and CDR2 from the germline V gene are SNHLY and FYNNEI. There are 16 residues in the CDR3. The DNA for the CDR3 is TGTGCCAGCAGTGAAGCAGGACAAACAACTAATGAAAAACTGTTTTTT. This translates into CASSEAGQTTNEKLFF.

This clonotype has more than one count but fewer than ten. The J gene is TRBJ2-1, the V gene TRBV6-1; a weak D match, TRBD1 (6 bases). The germline gives CDR1 MNHNS, CDR2 SASEGT. The V and J ends lost 6 bases and 6 bases respectively, with 18 bases between them. The CDR3 length is 15 residues. Here the CDR3 reads CASSPGVPTINEQFF. The CDR3 nucleotides are TGTGCCAGCAGCCCAGGGGTCCCCACAATCAATGAGCAGTTCTTC.

The genes are TRBV5-1 and TRBJ2-1; possibly TRBD1 for D (6 bases). Trimming removed 7 bases from V and 5 bases from J, with 13 bases in between. There are 13 residues in the CDR3. CDR1 and CDR2 (germline): SGHRS, YFSETQ. The CDR3 coding sequence is TGCGCCAGCTCCCGGGACAAAAACAATGAGCAGTTCTTC. This gives the protein CASSRDKNNEQFF.

This clonotype was seen at least ten times. This rearrangement joins TRBV7-6 to TRBJ2-7, with 11 positions matching TRBD1. The CDR3 is made up of 16 amino acids. Germline V gives CDR1 SGHVS, CDR2 FNYEAQ. The ends lost 1 base at V and 6 bases at J; junction bases unmatched: 8. CDR3 nucleotide sequence: TGTGCCAGCAGCTTAGGGACAGGGGGCGTATTGGGCGAGCAGTACTTC. It codes for CASSLGTGGVLGEQYF.

This clonotype was counted many times. The chain employs TRBV11-2 and TRBJ2-1; a weak D match, TRBD2 (6 bases). Germline CDR1 is SGHAT and CDR2 is FQNNGV. The V end lost 2 bases, the J end lost 4 bases, and 15 bases lay between the germline ends. The CDR3 runs to 16 residues. The CDR3 spells CASSLRREGLYNEQFF. The CDR3 coding sequence is TGTGCCAGCAGCTTAAGGAGGGAAGGTCTTTACAATGAGCAGTTCTTC.

This clonotype came up many times. The V call is TRBV28, the J call TRBJ1-5; D perhaps matches TRBD1 (5 bases). CDR1 is MDHEN and CDR2 is SYDVKM in the germline V gene. CDR3 size: 14 residues. Trimming stripped 7 bases from V and 2 bases from J, with 12 bases between. CDR3 in DNA: TGTGCCAGCACTGACGGGGGGGGCAATCAGCCCCAGCATTTT. Amino acids: CASTDGGGNQPQHF. Full variable domain (rest looked up from reference TRBV28 and TRBJ1-5): DVKVTQSSRYLVKRTGEKVFLECVQDMDHENMFWYRQDPGLGLRLIYFSYDVKMKEKGDIPEGYSVSREKKERFSLILESASTNQTSMYLCASTDGGGNQPQHFGDGTRLSIL.

This clonotype was detected ten times or more. The chain uses TRBV24-1 and TRBJ2-7; D is unresolved. The CDR3 has 13 residues. Germline V gives CDR1 KGHDR, CDR2 SFDVKD. V was shortened by 4 bases and J by 3 bases, with 9 bases between the two germline ends. CDR3: CATSEDGRYEQYF. For the CDR3, the DNA is TGTGCCACCAGTGAGGACGGACGCTACGAGCAGTACTTC.

This clonotype has ten or more counts. The J gene is TRBJ1-2, the V gene TRBV12-3 or TRBV12-4; maybe TRBD1 (6 bases). Trimming cost V 5 bases and J 6 bases, with 13 bases left between them. The CDR3 is 13 amino acids. For the CDR3, the DNA is TGTGCCAGCAGTGCCCAGGGGTTGGATGGCTACACCTTC. Its translation: CASSAQGLDGYTF.

This clonotype was detected once. A much more abundant neighbour one base away suggests this may be a read error. The J gene is TRBJ2-7, the V gene TRBV28; a possible D gene is TRBD2 (6 bases). Trimming cost V 3 bases and J 5 bases, with 8 bases left between them. The CDR3 spans 12 residues. CDR1 is MDHEN, CDR2 SYDVKM, per germline. The CDR3 coding sequence is TGTGCCAGCAGTTTCGGAGGGGACGAGCAGTACTTC. Translating gives CASSFGGDEQYF.

This chain uses TRBV20-1 with TRBJ2-7; TRBD2 matches 8 bases. Germline CDR1 DFQATT, CDR2 SNEGSKA (reference sequence). V shed 2 bases and J 7 bases; nucleotides not matched to a gene: 4. This CDR3 region has 12 residues. CDR3 sequence: CSARIPGGEQYF. In nucleotides, the CDR3 is TGCAGTGCTAGAATTCCGGGAGGGGAGCAGTACTTC.

The chain recombines TRBV19 with TRBJ2-3, with 8 positions matching TRBD2. The CDR3 totals 15 residues. Trimming cost V 6 bases and J 2 bases; bases outside gene matches: 7. Germline V gene data show CDR1 as LNHDA and CDR2 as SQIVND (reference sequence). CDR3 bases: TGTGCCAGTAGCGGACTAGCATCTAACACAGATACGCAGTATTTT. Amino acids: CASSGLASNTDTQYF.

In this sample, this clonotype turned up a few times. The chain carries TRBV10-3 and TRBJ1-1; the D is unclear. Per the germline V gene, CDR1 is ENHRY and CDR2 is SYGVKD. V was clipped by 0 bases and J by 2 bases, with 10 bases between them. The CDR3 has 15 amino acids. The CDR3 region is CAISESRILNTEAFF. CDR3 coding DNA: TGTGCCATCAGTGAGTCGCGTATACTTAACACTGAAGCTTTCTTT.

For the CDR3, the DNA is TGTGCCAGTAGCGGACAGGGTGTGGACACTGAAGCTTTCTTT. Translating gives CASSGQGVDTEAFF. The chain recombines TRBV19 with TRBJ1-1; 8 bases are shared with TRBD1. Germline trimming cut 6 bases from V and 3 bases from J; bases unmatched to any gene: 6. Germline CDR1 reads LNHDA; CDR2 reads SQIVND (reference sequence). The CDR3 contains 14 residues. Full variable domain (remainder filled in from reference TRBV19 and TRBJ1-1): DGGITQSPKYLFRKEGQNVTLSCEQNLNHDAMYWYRQDPGQGLRLIYYSQIVNDFQKGDIAEGYSVSREKKESFPLTVTSAQKNPTAFYLCASSGQGVDTEAFFGQGTRLTVV.

CDR3 in amino acids: CSVARSVTDTQYF. The DNA for the CDR3 is TGCAGCGTTGCCCGGAGTGTAACAGATACGCAGTATTTT. The chain joins TRBV29-1 to TRBJ2-3, with no clear D. Germline assignment: CDR1 SQVTM and CDR2 ANQGSEA. The CDR3 consists of 13 residues. With 4 bases removed from V and 3 bases from J, the gap between germline ends came to 11 bases.